The 24 T cell receptor beta chains given below trace back to one sample, sequenced in a study of radiotherapy plus CTLA-4 blockade in lung cancer. The table came from immunoSEQ multiplex PCR; TCRdb's copy has only in-frame clones and leaves some out. The data show around 130,000 clones, with around 89% seen just once and more than 6.5% held by the top ten. The sample consisted of peripheral blood, taken from a patient treated with radiotherapy plus ipilimumab. The receptor source for this set is a human donor with non-small cell lung cancer that progressed on radiotherapy plus ipilimumab.

In this sample, this clone turned up once. The chain has TRBV2 and TRBJ2-1; no clear D gene. Germline V CDR1 and CDR2: SNHLY, FYNNEI. V was shortened by 4 bases and J by 5 bases, with 9 bases between the two germline ends. CDR3 length: 13 amino acids. CDR3 bases: TGTGCCAGCAGTGGGAGCTTGCACAATGAGCAGTTCTTC. Protein product: CASSGSLHNEQFF.

V and J are TRBV6-1 and TRBJ2-3, with TRBD2 matching over 8 bases. V was pared by 8 bases and J by 0 bases, with 1 base of the junction left unmatched. The CDR3 contains 13 residues. CDR1 and CDR2 from the germline V gene are MNHNS and SASEGT. CDR3: CASLAGSTDTQYF. CDR3 sequence (DNA): TGTGCCAGCTTAGCGGGGAGCACAGATACGCAGTATTTT.

The genes are TRBV15 and TRBJ2-5; the D gene could be TRBD1 or TRBD2 (5 bases each). This CDR3 is built from 12 residues. The V and J ends lost 8 bases and 4 bases respectively, with 11 bases between them. The germline gives CDR1 LNHNV, CDR2 YYDKDF (reference sequence). The CDR3 protein is CATGGGGETQYF. CDR3 bases: TGTGCCACCGGGGGTGGGGGAGAGACCCAGTACTTC.

The rearrangement joins TRBV30 to TRBJ1-1, with a weak D call TRBD1 (5 bases). Germline CDR1 is GTSNPN and CDR2 is SVGIG (reference sequence). V lost 0 bases and J lost 2, with 10 bases in between. CDR3 length: 14 residues. The CDR3 sequence is CAWSVTRANTEAFF. The CDR3 DNA reads as TGTGCCTGGAGTGTAACCAGGGCCAACACTGAAGCTTTCTTT.

This clone appeared once. The genes are TRBV9 and TRBJ2-1; D perhaps matches TRBD1 (7 bases). V was trimmed by 0 bases and J by 4 bases, leaving 11 bases between them. The CDR3 is 15 residues long. Germline CDR1 is SGDLS and CDR2 is YYNGEE. The CDR3 spells CASSVGGDSYNEQFF. CDR3 in DNA: TGTGCCAGCAGCGTAGGGGGGGACAGTTACAATGAGCAGTTCTTC.

V is TRBV30 and J is TRBJ2-3; D unclear. The CDR3 spans 14 residues. Germline V gives CDR1 GTSNPN, CDR2 SVGIG (reference sequence). The V and J ends lost 0 bases and 0 bases respectively, with 7 bases between them. This chain's CDR3 is CAWSVGTSTDTQYF. The CDR3 DNA reads TGTGCCTGGAGTGTAGGAACTAGCACAGATACGCAGTATTTT.

The chain has TRBV27 and TRBJ1-5, with D unresolved. V lost 6 bases and J 4 bases, leaving 16 bases between the germline ends. CDR1 is MNHEY, CDR2 SMNVEV, per germline (reference sequence). The CDR3 spans 15 residues. DNA of the CDR3: TGTGCCAGCAGACCGTTCCCCCACGGGAATCAGCCCCAGCATTTT. This codes for CASRPFPHGNQPQHF.

The rearrangement links TRBV27 to TRBJ2-1, with D possibly being TRBD2 (6 bases). In germline, CDR1 is MNHEY, CDR2 SMNVEV (reference sequence). The CDR3 contains 14 residues. Deletions cut 6 bases from V and 8 bases from J, with 17 bases between. The CDR3 reads CASRSSGVVYEQFF. CDR3 nucleotide sequence: TGTGCCAGCAGATCGTCGGGAGTAGTATATGAGCAGTTCTTC.

This clone has just one count. V gene TRBV2 combines with J gene TRBJ2-5; the D is unclear. Germline CDR1 and CDR2: SNHLY and FYNNEI. The ends were cut back, 4 bases at V and 1 base at J, with 10 bases in the middle. The CDR3 has 14 residues. CDR3 sequence (DNA): TGTGCCAGCAGTGCGGGCCAGGCCCAAGAGACCCAGTACTTC. Translating it yields CASSAGQAQETQYF.

This rearrangement joins TRBV13 to TRBJ2-3; D is possibly TRBD1 (6 bases). Germline assignment: CDR1 PRHDT and CDR2 FYEKMQ (reference sequence). The CDR3 is 15 amino acids. The V and J ends lost 8 bases and 1 base respectively, with 16 bases between them. CDR3 loop: CASCRRDKRTDTQYF. Written as DNA, the CDR3 is TGTGCCAGCTGCCGAAGGGACAAACGCACAGATACGCAGTATTTT.

This chain uses TRBV7-3 with TRBJ2-1; TRBD2 matches 8 bases. Germline CDR1 is SGHTA and CDR2 is FQGTGA. Trimming took 5 bases from V and 9 from J; bases not matched to a gene: 9. The CDR3 runs to 14 residues. The CDR3 protein is CASSVAGWGGEQFF. CDR3 in DNA: TGTGCCAGCAGCGTAGCGGGATGGGGAGGTGAGCAGTTCTTC.

In this sample, this clone turned up a few times. The chain employs TRBV7-2 and TRBJ2-3; possible D gene TRBD2, 5 bases. From germline, CDR1 is SGHTA and CDR2 FQGNSA. The CDR3 spans 17 residues. V lost 1 base, J lost 3 bases, and 17 bases lay in between. CDR3: CASSLVPRARRTDTQYF. The CDR3 bases are TGTGCCAGCAGCTTAGTTCCGAGGGCCAGGAGGACAGATACGCAGTATTTT.

The genes are TRBV29-1 and TRBJ1-1, with TRBD1 as a possible D gene (5 bases). V shed 5 bases and J shed 4 bases, with 8 bases lying between them. The CDR3 has 11 residues. Germline CDR1 and CDR2: SQVTM and ANQGSEA. The CDR3 DNA reads TGCAGCGTTCCCGACAGCACTGAAGCTTTCTTT. As protein: CSVPDSTEAFF.

This clone was recorded once. This chain connects TRBV9 to TRBJ1-3; D is uncertain. Trimming cost V 0 bases and J 8 bases, with 3 bases left between them. The CDR3 has 11 residues. The germline gives CDR1 SGDLS, CDR2 YYNGEE. The CDR3 loop is CASSVGDTIYF. The CDR3 DNA reads as TGTGCCAGCAGCGTAGGGGACACCATATATTTT.

The J gene is TRBJ2-7, the V gene TRBV19, with 8 positions matching TRBD1. The V segment lost 6 bases and the J segment 4 bases; nucleotides outside the gene matches: 8. CDR1 and CDR2 (germline): LNHDA, SQIVND (reference sequence). The CDR3 length is 14 residues. The CDR3 sequence: CASSPQGARYEQYF. The CDR3 region has the DNA TGTGCCAGTAGCCCCCAGGGGGCGCGGTACGAGCAGTACTTC.

This clone was seen a handful of times. This sequence joins TRBV19 and TRBJ2-1, with D perhaps matching TRBD1 or TRBD2 (5 bases each). Deletions cut 5 bases from V and 5 bases from J, with 13 bases between. The V gene's germline CDR1 is LNHDA and CDR2 SQIVND (reference sequence). The CDR3 length is 14 residues. The CDR3 reads CASSARDGNNEQFF. For the CDR3, the DNA is TGTGCCAGTAGTGCCCGGGACGGTAACAATGAGCAGTTCTTC.

The chain links TRBV20-1 to TRBJ1-1; D is ambiguous. CDR1 DFQATT and CDR2 SNEGSKA come from the germline V gene (reference sequence). V lost 5 bases and J 8 bases, leaving 9 bases between the germline ends. The CDR3 totals 10 residues. CDR3 DNA sequence: TGCAGTGCTCAGTCTAGGGAAGCTTTCTTT. It yields the protein CSAQSREAFF.

This clone occurred once. The chain uses TRBV25-1 and TRBJ2-5, with a tentative D call TRBD2 (5 bases). The CDR3 sequence is 14 residues long. The germline V gene has CDR1 MGHDK and CDR2 SYGVNS. Trimming pared 2 bases from V and 5 bases from J, leaving 12 bases between. The CDR3 bases are TGTGCCAGCAGTGAAATGAGGGCCCGGGAGACCCAGTACTTC. Its protein is CASSEMRARETQYF.

DNA for the CDR3: TGCGCCAGCAGCCAAGAAAGGTGGACTGAAGCTTTCTTT. Amino acids: CASSQERWTEAFF. The gene calls are TRBV4-1 and TRBJ1-1; D unclear. Trimming took 0 bases from V and 5 from J, leaving 7 bases between them. Germline V CDR1 and CDR2: MGHRA, YSYEKL. CDR3 length: 13 amino acids.

The chain combines TRBV9 with TRBJ2-7; tentatively, D is TRBD2 (5 bases). Germline V gene sequence: CDR1 SGDLS, CDR2 YYNGEE. CDR3 length equals 16 residues. Trimming left V 4 bases short and J 3 bases short, with 20 bases between. CDR3 nucleotides: TGTGCCAGCAGCCTAGGACGGGCGGGCTGGGTCTACGAGCAGTACTTC. It encodes CASSLGRAGWVYEQYF. Using reference TRBV9 and TRBJ2-7 for the parts outside the CDR3, the full variable domain is DSGVTQTPKHLITATGQRVTLRCSPRSGDLSVYWYQQSLDQGLQFLIQYYNGEERAKGNILERFSAQQFPDLHSELNLSSLELGDSALYFCASSLGRAGWVYEQYFGPGTRLTVT.

The rearrangement joins TRBV9 to TRBJ1-4, with D hard to call. Germline assignment: CDR1 SGDLS and CDR2 YYNGEE. Trimming left V 0 bases short and J 2 bases short, with 2 bases between. The CDR3 is made up of 13 amino acids. DNA for the CDR3: TGTGCCAGCAGCGTAGCTACTAATGAAAAACTGTTTTTT. The encoded protein is CASSVATNEKLFF.

V usage is TRBV5-1 and J usage is TRBJ2-7; D gene uncertain. V lost 6 bases, J lost 1 base, and 8 bases lay in between. The germline V gene encodes CDR1 SGHRS and CDR2 YFSETQ. This CDR3 region has 12 residues. CDR3 bases: TGCGCCAGCATTTCCGATTCCTACGAGCAGTACTTC. Residues: CASISDSYEQYF.

On this clone itself: The junction differs from germline at one of its ends, possibly a read error. The chain uses TRBV7-7 and TRBJ2-1; D ambiguous. The germline V gene has CDR1 SSHAT and CDR2 FNYEAQ (reference sequence). The CDR3 length is 14 residues. The chain's CDR3 is CASSLDSGVNEQFF. The CDR3, as DNA: TGTGCTAGCAGCTTAGACTCGGGCGTTAATGAGCAGTTCTTC.

The chain uses TRBV7-9 and TRBJ2-7; TRBD2 matches at 9 bases. The CDR3 has 15 amino acids. Trimming took 5 bases from V and 3 from J; bases not matched to a gene: 8. From germline, CDR1 is SEHNR and CDR2 FQNEAQ (reference sequence). The CDR3 bases are TGTGCCAGCAGCCGACTAGGGACTAGCAGCTACGAGCAGTACTTC. This sequence encodes CASSRLGTSSYEQYF.